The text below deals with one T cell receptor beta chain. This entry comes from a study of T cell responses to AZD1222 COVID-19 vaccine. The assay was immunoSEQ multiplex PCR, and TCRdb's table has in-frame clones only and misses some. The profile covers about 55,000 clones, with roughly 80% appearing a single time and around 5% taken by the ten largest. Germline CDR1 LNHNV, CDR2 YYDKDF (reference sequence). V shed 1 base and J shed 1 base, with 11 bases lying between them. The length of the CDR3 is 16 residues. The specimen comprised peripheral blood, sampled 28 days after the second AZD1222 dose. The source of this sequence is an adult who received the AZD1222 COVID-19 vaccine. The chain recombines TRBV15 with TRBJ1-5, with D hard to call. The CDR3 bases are TGTGCCACCAGCAGAGTGGAGGGCTTAAGCAATCAGCCCCAGCATTTT. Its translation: CATSRVEGLSNQPQHF.